A single sample gave rise to the 30 T cell receptor beta chains below, sequenced in a study of cytomegalovirus exposure and HLA in healthy donors. 13 Jbeta primers and 60 Vbeta primers were used for the PCR. Here immunoSEQ multiplex PCR was the method, and the copy in TCRdb shows in-frame clones only, minus some. This sample's clone table lists tens of thousands of clones. What was sequenced was PBMCs. These receptors were obtained from a male donor in good health and CMV-seronegative.

J is TRBJ2-7 and V is TRBV6-5, with D possibly matching TRBD2 (6 bases). The CDR3 is 15 amino acids. CDR1 is MNHEY and CDR2 is SVGAGI in the germline V gene. V lost 2 bases to trimming and J lost 2 bases, with 13 bases between them. The CDR3: CASSYGGGNPYEQYF. CDR3 in DNA: TGTGCCAGCAGTTACGGTGGGGGGAACCCCTACGAGCAGTACTTC.

This chain connects TRBV6-5 to TRBJ1-3; the D gene is possibly TRBD1 (6 bases). The CDR3 has 13 residues. The germline V gene has CDR1 MNHEY and CDR2 SVGAGI. V gave up 5 bases and J gave up 3 bases, with 8 bases separating them. CDR3 bases: TGTGCCAGCAGTCAGGGGAATGGAAACACCATATATTTT. Protein product: CASSQGNGNTIYF.

The chain couples TRBV30 to TRBJ1-2; a weak D match, TRBD1 (6 bases). Germline V gives CDR1 GTSNPN, CDR2 SVGIG (reference sequence). The CDR3 covers 15 residues. Trimming took 4 bases from V and 4 from J, leaving 19 bases between them. CDR3 amino acids: CAWTHSGGNVYGYTF. CDR3 sequence (DNA): TGTGCCTGGACCCACTCGGGGGGCAACGTCTATGGCTACACCTTC.

The chain joins TRBV29-1 to TRBJ2-2; 7 nucleotides align to TRBD2. V was pared by 4 bases and J by 3 bases, with 5 bases of the junction left unmatched. This CDR3 has 14 amino acids. Germline-derived CDR1 and CDR2 are SQVTM and ANQGSEA. The CDR3 coding sequence is TGCAGCGTTGTGGCGACTAGCCACACCGGGGAGCTGTTTTTT. The encoded protein is CSVVATSHTGELFF.

J is TRBJ1-1 and V is TRBV18, with TRBD1 matching 8 bases. Germline CDR1 reads KGHSH; CDR2 reads LQKENI. V gave up 4 bases and J gave up 1 base; unmatched junction bases: 2. The CDR3 length is 14 residues. The CDR3 DNA sequence: TGTGCCAGCTCACAGGGACAGGAGAACACTGAAGCTTTCTTT. Its translation: CASSQGQENTEAFF.

The gene calls are TRBV6-5 and TRBJ2-6; TRBD2 might be the D (6 bases). CDR3 length: 16 residues. Germline V CDR1 and CDR2: MNHEY, SVGAGI. V was pared by 2 bases and J by 0 bases, with 8 bases between. The CDR3 nucleotides read TGTGCCAGCAGTTACGACGGGGGCTCTGGGGCCAACGTCCTGACTTTC. Translated: CASSYDGGSGANVLTF.

The chain carries TRBV6-5 and TRBJ2-3; 7 nucleotides match TRBD2. V lost 6 bases and J lost 5; bases outside the gene matches: 11. Germline V gene lookup returns CDR1 MNHEY and CDR2 SVGAGI. The CDR3 is 15 residues long. The chain's CDR3 is CASRIAGLGVDTQYF. CDR3 in DNA: TGTGCCAGCAGGATAGCGGGTCTCGGAGTAGATACGCAGTATTTT.

CDR3 sequence (DNA): TGTGCCAGCCGGAAGAGGGCCTCTAACTATGGCTACACCTTC. Translated: CASRKRASNYGYTF. This sequence joins TRBV6-5 and TRBJ1-2, with D unresolved. V lost 8 bases to trimming and J lost 0 bases, with 13 bases between them. The CDR3 extends over 14 amino acids. The germline CDR1 and CDR2 sequences are MNHEY and SVGAGI.

The chain combines TRBV7-3 with TRBJ2-5, with 14 bases lining up with TRBD2. V was clipped by 2 bases and J by 3 bases; unmatched bases: 5. The CDR3 runs 17 residues. Germline-derived CDR1 and CDR2 are SGHTA and FQGTGA. DNA for the CDR3: TGTGCCAGCAGCTTATCGCCGACTAGCGGGGGGGAAGAGACCCAGTACTTC. Encoded protein: CASSLSPTSGGEETQYF.

The J gene is TRBJ1-2, the V gene TRBV5-1; D might be TRBD1 (5 bases). V lost 4 bases and J lost 8, with 15 bases in between. The germline V gene has CDR1 SGHRS and CDR2 YFSETQ. The CDR3 loop spans 13 amino acids. The CDR3 loop is CASSRPGERGYTF. The CDR3 DNA follows: TGCGCCAGCAGCCGCCCGGGGGAGAGAGGCTACACCTTC.

This chain joins TRBV15 and TRBJ2-3, with TRBD2 identical over 9 bases. This CDR3 has 15 residues. Germline assignment: CDR1 LNHNV and CDR2 YYDKDF (reference sequence). Germline trimming cut 7 bases from V and 4 bases from J; bases unmatched to any gene: 9. The DNA for the CDR3 is TGTGCCACCACCCTGGCGGGGGGGCCGTCAGATACGCAGTATTTT. Amino acid sequence: CATTLAGGPSDTQYF.

V usage is TRBV6-5 and J usage is TRBJ1-6; the D gene is possibly TRBD1 (6 bases). The ends were cut back, 3 bases at V and 1 base at J, with 7 bases in the middle. Germline V lookup: CDR1 MNHEY, CDR2 SVGAGI. This CDR3 is 15 amino acids long. Here the CDR3 reads CASSYRGSYNSPLHF. The CDR3 DNA sequence: TGTGCCAGCAGTTATAGGGGGTCCTATAATTCACCCCTCCACTTT.

This rearrangement joins TRBV18 to TRBJ2-3; TRBD2 agrees at 13 bases. The junction had 9 bases not matched to a gene; V was cut back by 3 bases and J by 3 bases. The CDR3 covers 18 residues. In germline, CDR1 is KGHSH, CDR2 LQKENI. The CDR3 loop is CASSPSTSGGRITDTQYF. The CDR3 nucleotides are TGTGCCAGCTCACCTTCGACTAGCGGGGGGAGAATTACAGATACGCAGTATTTT.

The chain recombines TRBV4-3 with TRBJ2-7; D perhaps matches TRBD1 (6 bases). V lost 5 bases to trimming and J lost 2 bases, with 16 bases between them. The CDR3 sequence is 15 residues long. The germline V gene has CDR1 LGHNA and CDR2 YSLEER. The CDR3 DNA is TGCGCCAGCAGCACAATTCACAGGGATCCCTACGAGCAGTACTTC. Amino acids: CASSTIHRDPYEQYF.

The chain is built from TRBV5-6 and TRBJ2-7, with a possible D match to TRBD1 (5 bases). The CDR3 runs 13 residues. Germline V gene lookup returns CDR1 SGHDT and CDR2 YYEEEE. V shed 1 base and J shed 6 bases, with 11 bases lying between them. As DNA, the CDR3 is TGTGCCAGCAGCTTGTATCAGGGCGGCGAGCAGTACTTC. Translation gives CASSLYQGGEQYF.

This chain connects TRBV15 to TRBJ2-7; no definite D call. Germline assignment: CDR1 LNHNV and CDR2 YYDKDF (reference sequence). This CDR3 region has 14 residues. Between the trimmed V and J ends, which lost 0 bases and 0 bases, there was a span of 6 bases. This CDR3 is CATSREPGSYEQYF. CDR3 DNA sequence: TGTGCCACCAGCAGAGAACCAGGCTCCTACGAGCAGTACTTC.

The rearrangement uses TRBV11-2 and TRBJ1-4; D remains ambiguous. V lost 6 bases to trimming and J lost 8 bases, with 10 bases between them. Germline V gene lookup returns CDR1 SGHAT and CDR2 FQNNGV. The CDR3 spans 12 residues. The CDR3 loop reads CASRAGMEKLFF. CDR3 nucleotides: TGTGCCAGCAGGGCCGGGATGGAAAAACTGTTTTTT.

The chain is built from TRBV6-5 and TRBJ1-2; 8 bases align to TRBD1. The CDR3 covers 15 residues. The ends lost 7 bases at V and 8 bases at J; junction bases unmatched: 15. CDR1 and CDR2 from the germline V gene are MNHEY and SVGAGI. The CDR3 region is CASTQPGRGLRGYTF. As DNA, the CDR3 is TGTGCCAGCACTCAACCGGGCAGGGGGCTCCGGGGCTACACCTTC.

The chain uses TRBV5-1 and TRBJ1-1, with a tentative D call TRBD1 (5 bases). The CDR3 is 13 amino acids. The V end was cut by 5 bases, the J end by 5 bases, with 13 bases between. CDR1 is SGHRS, CDR2 YFSETQ, per germline. This CDR3 reads CASSTRGATEAFF. CDR3 nucleotide sequence: TGCGCCAGCAGTACCCGCGGGGCTACTGAAGCTTTCTTT.

By frequency, this clone registers medium-sized. In nucleotides, the CDR3 is TGTGCCAGCAGTGGCTTGGACAACAATGAGCAGTTCTTC. Its translation: CASSGLDNNEQFF. The chain employs TRBV6-4 and TRBJ2-1; TRBD1 might be the D (5 bases). This CDR3 has 13 amino acids. Germline V lookup: CDR1 MRHNA, CDR2 SNTAGT. Trimming took off 4 bases at V and 5 bases at J, with 9 bases between the two ends.

The J gene is TRBJ1-6, the V gene TRBV5-1; D may be TRBD1 (6 bases). This CDR3 comprises 17 residues. The V gene lost 5 bases and the J gene lost 4 bases, with 19 bases spanning the gap. Germline CDR1 reads SGHRS; CDR2 reads YFSETQ. This CDR3 reads CASSQGSRGGYNSPLHF. CDR3 DNA sequence: TGCGCCAGCAGTCAGGGGTCGCGCGGCGGGTATAATTCACCCCTCCACTTT.

The V gene is TRBV5-1, the J gene TRBJ1-2; 11 bases map to TRBD1. Per the germline V gene, CDR1 is SGHRS and CDR2 is YFSETQ. The CDR3 length is 15 residues. J gave up 3 bases and V 3 bases, and 4 bases lay outside the gene matches. CDR3 coding DNA: TGCGCCAGCAGCTCTCGGGACAGGGGGGACTATGGCTACACCTTC. Its protein is CASSSRDRGDYGYTF.

The rearrangement uses TRBV7-8 and TRBJ2-1; TRBD1 aligns across 9 bases. Losses at the gene ends were 5 bases for V and 4 bases for J; bases not matched to a gene: 9. This CDR3 is built from 16 residues. Germline loops: CDR1 SGHVS, CDR2 FQNEAQ. This CDR3 reads CASSPLTGGLYNEQFF. The CDR3 region has the DNA TGTGCCAGCAGCCCCTTAACAGGGGGCCTATACAATGAGCAGTTCTTC.

The V call is TRBV9, the J call TRBJ1-2, with a tentative D call TRBD1 (6 bases). The CDR3 extends over 14 amino acids. The V gene's germline CDR1 is SGDLS and CDR2 YYNGEE. Trimming shortened V by 3 bases and J by 3 bases, and 12 bases separated the two germline ends. The CDR3 protein is CASSGTGYDYGYTF. The DNA for the CDR3 is TGTGCCAGCAGCGGAACAGGGTATGACTATGGCTACACCTTC.

This rearrangement joins TRBV12-5 to TRBJ2-5; 8 nucleotides agree with TRBD2. V was pared by 1 base and J by 0 bases, with 10 bases of the junction left unmatched. This CDR3 is built from 18 residues. Per germline, CDR1 LGHNT and CDR2 FRNRAP. DNA for the CDR3: TGTGCTAGTGGTTTGGAAGGCACTAGCGGAGAGAACCAAGAGACCCAGTACTTC. It yields the protein CASGLEGTSGENQETQYF.

This chain links TRBV7-2 with TRBJ1-2, with 9 bases fitting TRBD1. The CDR3 is 15 residues long. Per the germline V gene, CDR1 is SGHTA and CDR2 is FQGNSA. Unmatched junction bases numbered 9, after V lost 4 bases and J lost 6 bases. The CDR3 DNA follows: TGTGCCAGCAGCTCTAGGACAGGGGCGGGAGATGGCTACACCTTC. This gives the protein CASSSRTGAGDGYTF.

The chain carries TRBV18 and TRBJ2-1; 10 positions agree with TRBD2. CDR3 length: 14 amino acids. The V gene end was trimmed by 4 bases and the J gene end by 5 bases; junction bases not matched to a gene: 2. The germline V gene encodes CDR1 KGHSH and CDR2 LQKENI. The CDR3 here is CASSRTSGHNEQFF. The CDR3, as DNA: TGTGCCAGCTCACGGACTAGCGGTCACAATGAGCAGTTCTTC. The full variable domain, completed using reference TRBV18 and TRBJ2-1, is NAGVMQNPRHLVRRRGQEARLRCSPMKGHSHVYWYRQLPEEGLKFMVYLQKENIIDESGMPKERFSAEFPKEGPSILRIQQVVRGDSAAYFCASSRTSGHNEQFFGPGTRLTVL.

V gene TRBV19 combines with J gene TRBJ2-4, with TRBD1 matching over 8 bases. This CDR3 is built from 15 residues. Trimming cost V 5 bases and J 8 bases; bases outside gene matches: 11. Germline loops: CDR1 LNHDA, CDR2 SQIVND (reference sequence). The DNA for the CDR3 is TGTGCCAGTAGTGTGCAGGGGGCTATCTCATACATTCAGTACTTC. Amino acids: CASSVQGAISYIQYF. The full variable domain, its missing parts supplied by reference TRBV19 and TRBJ2-4, is DGGITQSPKYLFRKEGQNVTLSCEQNLNHDAMYWYRQDPGQGLRLIYYSQIVNDFQKGDIAEGYSVSREKKESFPLTVTSAQKNPTAFYLCASSVQGAISYIQYFGAGTRLSVL.

The CDR3: CASSNAGQLNYGYTF. As DNA, the CDR3 is TGTGCCAGCAGCAACGCCGGACAGTTAAACTATGGCTACACCTTC. This rearrangement joins TRBV7-6 to TRBJ1-2, with D maybe TRBD1 (6 bases). Trimming cost V 5 bases and J 2 bases, with 15 bases left between them. Per the germline V gene, CDR1 is SGHVS and CDR2 is FNYEAQ. This CDR3 spans 15 amino acids.

The V and J genes are TRBV5-4 and TRBJ2-7, with 8 nucleotides matching TRBD1. This CDR3 region has 17 residues. V was pared by 2 bases and J by 5 bases, with 15 bases of the junction left unmatched. The germline CDR1 and CDR2 sequences are SGHNT and YYREEE (reference sequence). As DNA, the CDR3 is TGTGCCAGCAGCTTTGGGGGGACAGGTGGGGTGCGCCACGAGCAGTACTTC. It translates to CASSFGGTGGVRHEQYF. Using reference TRBV5-4 and TRBJ2-7 for the parts outside the CDR3, the full variable domain is ETGVTQSPTHLIKTRGQQVTLRCSSQSGHNTVSWYQQALGQGPQFIFQYYREEENGRGNFPPRFSGLQFPNYSSELNVNALELDDSALYLCASSFGGTGGVRHEQYFGPGTRLTVT.